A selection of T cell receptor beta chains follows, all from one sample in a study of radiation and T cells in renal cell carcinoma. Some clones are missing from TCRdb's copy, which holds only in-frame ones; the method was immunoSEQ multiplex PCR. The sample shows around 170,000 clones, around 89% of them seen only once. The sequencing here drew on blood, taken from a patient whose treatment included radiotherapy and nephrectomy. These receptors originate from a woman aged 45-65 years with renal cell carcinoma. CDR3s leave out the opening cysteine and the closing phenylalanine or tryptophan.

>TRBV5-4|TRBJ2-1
ASIPRGAEEQF
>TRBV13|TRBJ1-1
ASSLAMAGNTEAF
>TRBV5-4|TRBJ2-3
ASSLSSGGLTDTQY
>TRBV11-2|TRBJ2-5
ASSLEVIGETQY
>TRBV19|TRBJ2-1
ASTRTSGGNEQF
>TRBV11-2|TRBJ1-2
ASSQWGTGNYGYT
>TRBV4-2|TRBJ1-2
ASSQVNSNYGYT
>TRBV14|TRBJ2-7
ASSDPGQTYEQY
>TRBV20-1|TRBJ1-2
SAMQNYGYT
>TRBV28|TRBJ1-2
ASSGQIYGYT
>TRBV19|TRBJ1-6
ASSFLPGTVNSPLH
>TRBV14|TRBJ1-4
ASSQVRGSGEKLF
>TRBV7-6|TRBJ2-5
ASSLPQETQY
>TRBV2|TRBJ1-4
ASSWGKQATNEKLF
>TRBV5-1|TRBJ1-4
ASSSGDRGEKLF
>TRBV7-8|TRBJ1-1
ASSLLPGNTEAF
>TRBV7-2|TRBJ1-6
ASSVEFYNSPLH
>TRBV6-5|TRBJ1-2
ASSYRVKAGNGYT
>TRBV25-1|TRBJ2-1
ASSEAAGGPNEQF
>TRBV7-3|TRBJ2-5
ASSVEGQGETQY
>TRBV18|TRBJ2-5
ASSPSRGGETQY
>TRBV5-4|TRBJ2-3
ASSGLAGDEFTDTQY
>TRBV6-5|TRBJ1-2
ASSPVDRANYGYT
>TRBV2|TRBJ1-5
ASSGRTFNQPQH
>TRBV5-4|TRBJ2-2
ASSFGVLAGGGTGELF
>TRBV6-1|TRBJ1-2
ASSETGTPLSYGYT
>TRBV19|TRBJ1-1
ASSIPGESEAF
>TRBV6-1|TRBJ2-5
ASNDPPETQY
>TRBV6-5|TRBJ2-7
ASSNPRLSTYEQY
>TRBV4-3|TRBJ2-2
ASSSDTGYTGELF
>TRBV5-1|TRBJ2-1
ASSLGGGSYNEQF
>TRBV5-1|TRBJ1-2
ASSLTSTGLVSGYT
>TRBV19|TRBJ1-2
ASNFPLAGQGAGGYT
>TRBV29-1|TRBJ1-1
SVRFGGTEAF
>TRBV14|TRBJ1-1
ASSPQGATANTEAF
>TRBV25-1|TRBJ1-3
ASTQGSGNTIY
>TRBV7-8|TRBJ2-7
ASSLVGFPVPYEQY
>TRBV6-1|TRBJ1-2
ASNPGQGLYGYT
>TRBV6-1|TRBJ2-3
ASSGPVSSTDTQY
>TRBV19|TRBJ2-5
ASSQLDQETQY
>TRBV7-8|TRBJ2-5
ASSLSGLYQETQY
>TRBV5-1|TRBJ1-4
ASSLQASWGEKLF
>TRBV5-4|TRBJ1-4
ASGRTDLNEKLF
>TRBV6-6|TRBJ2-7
ASSYAYEQY
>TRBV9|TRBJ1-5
ASSIGTGRLEPQH
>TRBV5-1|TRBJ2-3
ASSLRTEPDTQY
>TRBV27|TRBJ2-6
ASSLLVAGANVLT
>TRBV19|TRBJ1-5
ASSISGGNQPQH
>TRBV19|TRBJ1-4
ASTDHRFATNEKLF
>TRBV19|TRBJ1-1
ASSIDLGVGAF
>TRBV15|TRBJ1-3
ATSRDRGPGNTIY
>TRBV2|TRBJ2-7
ASRGIQGTYEQY
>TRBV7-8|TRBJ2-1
ASSRTSGGYNEQF
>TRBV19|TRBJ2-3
ASSIDSGTDTQY
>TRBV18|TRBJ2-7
ASSPGTGAYEQY
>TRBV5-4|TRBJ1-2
ASSFRQGKGYT
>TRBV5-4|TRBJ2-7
ASSLGAVNYEQY
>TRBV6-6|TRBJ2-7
ASSTRGSSYEQY
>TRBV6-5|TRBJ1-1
ASSNDRGRAF
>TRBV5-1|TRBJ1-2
ASSPPTGANYGYT